This TCR beta chain stems from a study of cytomegalovirus exposure and HLA in healthy donors (dated by TCRdb to 2015 to 2018). Concerning the study at large: In an earlier analysis of 587 of the donors, approximately 260 Gb of sequence data and about 110 million unique TCR beta sequences from about 190 million T cells were reported. To predict cytomegalovirus infection status, the study brought together high-throughput TCR immunosequencing, statistical association of individual TCRs with disease status, and machine learning. Among the roughly 400 genotyped donors, more than 70% belonged to the genetic ancestry cluster associated with self-reported Caucasian donors. An early release covering about 600 HLA-typed donors comprised around 300 gigabases of sequencing data and around 86 million unique TCR sequences. In a later analysis, previously published TCR beta repertoires from about 670 donors were re-analyzed and high-resolution HLA genotyping was added so that TCR occurrence patterns could be studied. A later genetic analysis took genome-wide SNP genotypes for 398 of the 666 donors and used that subset as a discovery cohort. Donor age, sex, ethnicity and CMV serostatus were collected together with the repertoire data. An earlier analysis of 587 of the donors applied high-throughput TCR beta sequencing to assess whether each TCR beta V gene segment acted as functional or pseudogenic. Among around 400 genotyped donors of the cohort, an average of approximately 250,000 unique TCR beta nucleotide sequences were sequenced per donor, roughly 18% of them non-productive. In addition to the first cohort of 666 subjects, a separate validation cohort of around 110 different subjects was used. Typing coverage varied by locus: 629-630 donors for A, B, C, DRB1 and DQB1; roughly 500 for DQA1; more than 600 for DPA1; more than 450 for DPB1. All discovery cohort repertoires had been generated on a single sequencing platform. The study aimed to test whether cataloging public T cell receptors could reveal signatures of past pathogen exposure. Class I and class II HLA loci were covered by the typing at four-digit resolution. A handful of DR-DQ haplotypes were handled as single units for association and clustering because linkage in the cohort was strong. The study used immunosequencing to profile the T cell repertoires of approximately 690 subjects and linked those repertoires to cytomegalovirus serostatus. Rather than using new phenotypic data, the later analysis identified candidate immune exposures from TCR beta sequences and from how often those sequences occurred across donors.

The CDR3 contains 16 residues, cysteine and phenylalanine counted. The sequence is cut down to CDR3 DNA, 48 bases in frame from base 1. Based on the germline V gene, the CDR1 and CDR2 sequences are ENHRY and SYGVKD. Germline trimming: 10 bases from V, 1 base from J; junction bases outside gene matches: 11. The cohort comprised around 700 healthy bone marrow donors. At the time of sampling, every cohort member was nominally healthy, though immune exposures that went unrecorded were likely present. The donor was CMV seronegative and belonged to the group of 380 or so seronegative cohort members. Every donor gave a peripheral blood sample, and the peripheral blood mononuclear cells from that sample were used for TCR beta sequencing. Genomic DNA extraction from the blood cell samples was performed with the Qiagen DNeasy Blood Extraction Kit. The paper as a whole reports these results and caveats: In this cohort, only TCR beta chains were sequenced, and detectable features were limited by the absence of alpha or paired-chain data. Linkage disequilibrium might explain the correlated functional status among segregating V segments, but an unknown experimental factor could not be excluded. In an earlier analysis of fewer than 750 of the donors, most TCR beta V segments were observed in productive rearrangements about 87% or about 30% of the time, broadly matching IMGT annotations. According to a later analysis, TCR association rates differed among HLA loci, with DRB1 alleles showing the most associated TCRs and HLA-C alleles showing the fewest. Sequencing depth was assumed to be roughly uniform across donors in the presence/absence analyses, though that assumption may not hold. In a later analysis, 15,000 to 20,000 TCR beta sequences were associated with specific HLA alleles at a false discovery rate of 0.05. According to a later genetic analysis, donors in an Asian-associated ancestry cluster had fewer N-insertions in productive TCRs than the approximately 610-donor mean. Some IMGT-functional V segments, including TRBV6-2 and TRBV6-3, could not be told apart with the 87-base-pair reads, so those segments were excluded. Compared with equally common non-associated chains, HLA-associated TCR beta chains in a later analysis were more clonally expanded and had lower generation probabilities. When HLA alleles, especially DR and DQ, strongly co-occurred, TCR associations were difficult to assign to individual alleles. In a later analysis, most CMV-associated TCR beta chains were found to appear HLA-restricted, with HLA associations seemingly driven largely by CMV exposure. A further reported finding was that TCR beta sequences accurately predicted the HLA-A and HLA-B alleles for most subjects in the first cohort. Because counts were too low, seventeen rarely observed V segments, including chromosome 9 orphons, were left out of the earlier analysis of a few hundred of the donors. Several of the top co-occurrence clusters appeared to be linked to parvovirus B19, influenza, CMV and Epstein-Barr virus, according to a later analysis. An association between a missense DCLRE1C variant and V-gene and J-gene trimming of TCR beta chains was found in a later genetic analysis and replicated in an independent cohort. While some public TCRs were present in many individuals, most TCR sequences turned up only very rarely across donors. In vitro tests confirmed that a few of the cytomegalovirus-associated TCR beta chains recognize cytomegalovirus antigens. HLA typing was unavailable for some donors at each locus, so association tests used only the typed subset. Cytomegalovirus status was reported to be diagnosed by the classifier with high specificity and sensitivity in both the original and validation cohorts. Immune exposure information for the cohort was limited to CMV serostatus. The study listed approximately 150 TCR beta chains as associated with cytomegalovirus. The authors suggested that the approach could potentially be generalized to other disease states and immunological phenotypes. A cluster of highly shared sequence variants was judged likely to represent a technical artifact of the sequencing pipeline.

The method behind the library was the immunoSEQ multiplex PCR assay. The multiplex PCR relied on a mix of 60 forward primers for TCR Vbeta segments and 13 reverse primers for TCR Jbeta segments. A multiplex PCR assay on genomic DNA amplified the CDR3 region of rearranged TCR beta genes. The amplified TCR beta libraries were sequenced on the Illumina HiSeq System as 87-base-pair reads. On the study's bioinformatics: A later analysis counted tens of millions of unique TCR beta chains across the 670 or so repertoires, and roughly 9.9 million of these chains were shared by at least two donors. Raw reads were error-corrected and collapsed into unique sequences by a nearest-neighbor algorithm in which closely related sequences were merged to remove PCR and sequencing errors. CDR3 sequences were aligned to IMGT reference sequences to assign V, D and J gene segments. For a sequence to be retained, a match of at least six nucleotides was required to both a V gene segment and a J gene segment. Rearrangements were classified as productive when the CDR3 lacked stop codons and remained in frame with V and J, and all other rearrangements were classified as non-productive. Following IMGT convention, CDR3 was defined as the stretch from the second conserved V-encoded cysteine to the conserved J-encoded phenylalanine. In an earlier analysis of around 540 of the donors, sequences lacking an unambiguous match to a single V gene segment were excluded. In an earlier analysis of 587 of the donors, a V segment was called functional when productive rearrangements were above 56.7%, and segregating when the standard deviation between donors exceeded 5%. A statistical classification framework was built to diagnose cytomegalovirus status from the catalog of TCR beta chain sequences. V and J gene assignment, in a later analysis, came from comparing TCR nucleotide sequences with IMGT/GENE-DB human TR gene sequences. The TCRdist pipeline was used in a later analysis to assign CDR3 sequences and most-parsimonious VDJ recombination scenarios. In a later analysis, each TCR beta chain was defined by its CDR3 amino acid sequence together with its V-gene family, and reads without a unique V-gene family were excluded. In a later analysis, some 600 highly shared, low-generation-probability nucleotide sequences were removed to address suspected cross-contamination and a sequencing artifact. In a later analysis, a clonal expansion index was calculated for each public chain from normalized within-repertoire ranks of inferred template counts. Generation probabilities in a later analysis came from a VDJ recombination model fitted to out-of-frame rearrangements, and those results were checked against IGoR. Hypergeometric tests were used in a later analysis to score TCR-TCR, TCR-HLA and TCR-CMV co-occurrence, with a repertoire-size bias correction applied to the TCR pairs. In a later analysis, false discovery rates were estimated by permuting HLA or CMV assignments 20 times. A later analysis grouped co-occurring TCRs with DBSCAN, adding TCRdist sequence similarity when clustering within HLA-allele-positive subsets. Repertoires with fewer than 30,000 or more than 120,000 public chains were left out of co-occurrence clustering, as were roughly five repertoires with anomalous nucleotide sharing. TCRdb's version of the immuneACCESS table is confined to in-frame rearrangements and falls short of the full clone set. An unresolved V gene accounts for under half of the shortfall where checked; the remainder is of unknown origin. The DNA gave D and trimming, while V, J and clone size come from that table. Counted in this sample were 85,000 to 130,000 clones; 71% of them appeared once. In total, the top ten clones hold less than 3.5% of the sample.

Concerning this clone: Its specific antigen is unknown. No clone much larger than this one lies a single base away; base qualities are absent.

Sequenced input: PBMCs. The TCR comes from a female donor in good health and CMV-seronegative. Recombination connected TRBV10-3 to TRBJ1-5; 9 nucleotides in the junction match TRBD1. The CDR3 reads CATAGQGMGSNQPQHF. The nucleotide sequence reads as follows: TGTGCCACCGCGGGACAGGGTATGGGAAGCAATCAGCCCCAGCATTTT.